The clone carrying this T cell receptor (beta chain) has just one count. What it binds is unknown. Clones were read by immunoSEQ multiplex PCR, and TCRdb kept only the in-frame ones, dropping some. The sample has under 150,000 clones, about 91% seen once; the top ten hold 1.6%. The data were obtained in a study of T cell responses to AZD1222 COVID-19 vaccine. General study results and limits: Researchers report vaccine-associated CD4 TCRs spanning spike, with dominance at 160-218 and 743-854. Repertoires were sampled only after the peak T cell response.

Both about-4-week and about-12-week second-dose recipients were combined. Trimming removed 0 bases at V and 1 base at J, with 15 bases between. This CDR3 region has 17 residues. The clonotype comes from an adult who received the AZD1222 COVID-19 vaccine. This specimen consisted of peripheral blood, obtained 28 days after the second AZD1222 dose. V is TRBV23-1 and J is TRBJ1-1, with D perhaps matching TRBD1 (6 bases). TRBV23-1 is filed as an ORF, its function uncertain. The CDR3, as DNA: TGCGCCAGCAGTCAATCTATCGGGGGCGAAAGGAACACTGAAGCTTTCTTT. This translates into CASSQSIGGERNTEAFF.